One and the same sample provided the 17 T cell receptor beta chains below, sequenced in a study of T cells in lung cancer brain metastases. Sequencing was performed with immunoSEQ multiplex PCR; in TCRdb, only in-frame clones are kept and a portion is missing. The top ten clones hold 9.2% of a sample with about 5,000 clones, under 90% of them seen once. Sequenced sample: tumor tissue from a brain metastasis. All receptors come from a woman aged 50 to 60 with non-small cell lung cancer that had spread to the brain.

CDR3 sequence reads: CASSLATYRTDSYEQYF. Written as DNA, the CDR3 is TGTGCCAGCAGCTTGGCCACATATCGGACAGACTCCTACGAGCAGTACTTC. This rearrangement joins TRBV5-4 to TRBJ2-7; possible D gene TRBD1, 6 bases. Germline assignment: CDR1 SGHNT and CDR2 YYREEE (reference sequence). V was trimmed by 0 bases and J by 0 bases, leaving 16 bases between them. The CDR3 totals 17 residues.

The CDR3 DNA is TGTGCCTGGAGTGTGTCGGGGCCCACAGATACGCAGTATTTT. Amino acids: CAWSVSGPTDTQYF. The gene calls are TRBV30 and TRBJ2-3; D possibly uses TRBD1 or TRBD2 (5 bases each). This CDR3 has 14 residues. V lost 0 bases and J lost 2, with 9 bases in between. Per the germline V gene, CDR1 is GTSNPN and CDR2 is SVGIG (reference sequence).

The gene calls are TRBV6-4 and TRBJ2-4; maybe TRBD1 (5 bases). CDR1 MRHNA and CDR2 SNTAGT come from the germline V gene. There are 18 residues in the CDR3. Trimming shortened V by 8 bases and J by 1 base, and 24 bases separated the two germline ends. CDR3 in amino acids: CASRARGASDGAKNIQYF. Here the CDR3 DNA reads TGTGCCAGCCGCGCTAGGGGTGCCTCGGATGGGGCCAAAAACATTCAGTACTTC.

The chain joins TRBV29-1 to TRBJ2-1, with 7 bases aligning to TRBD1. Germline values: CDR1 SQVTM, CDR2 ANQGSEA. This CDR3 region has 15 residues. The V and J ends lost 6 bases and 4 bases, in that order; junction bases with no gene match: 12. The CDR3 region is CSVVGTVHLYNEQFF. Written as DNA, the CDR3 is TGCAGCGTCGTCGGGACAGTACACCTGTACAATGAGCAGTTCTTC.

A note on this clone: One end of the junction fails to match germline, which may point to a read error. The same CDR3 arises from other DNA sequences in this sample as well. This chain uses TRBV20-1 with TRBJ1-1; unclear D gene. This CDR3 region has 11 residues. Looked up from germline, CDR1 is DFQATT and CDR2 is SNEGSKA (reference sequence). The CDR3 reads CSARDLARAFF. The CDR3 region has the DNA TGTAGTGCTAGAGATCTCGCCAGGGCTTTCTTT.

V and J are TRBV7-3 and TRBJ1-1, with D perhaps TRBD1 (5 bases). Germline-derived CDR1 and CDR2 are SGHTA and FQGTGA. CDR3 length: 14 residues. The V end was cut by 2 bases, the J end by 6 bases, with 13 bases between. CDR3 loop: CASSLSQGRAEAFF. The CDR3 nucleotides are TGTGCCAGCAGCTTATCGCAGGGACGGGCTGAAGCTTTCTTT.

The chain is built from TRBV9 and TRBJ1-2, with a tentative D call TRBD1 (5 bases). Germline V gene data show CDR1 as SGDLS and CDR2 as YYNGEE. The CDR3 runs 14 residues. The V gene lost 5 bases and the J gene lost 0 bases, with 11 bases spanning the gap. The chain's CDR3 is CASSKTETNYGYTF. CDR3 DNA sequence: TGTGCCAGCAGTAAGACAGAAACTAACTATGGCTACACCTTC.

The chain carries TRBV6-5 and TRBJ2-7; 9 nucleotides align to TRBD2. CDR3 size: 14 residues. V was clipped by 6 bases and J by 1 base; unmatched bases: 4. The germline gives CDR1 MNHEY, CDR2 SVGAGI. In DNA, the CDR3 is TGTGCCAGCAGGGGCGGGAGGGGATCCTACGAGCAGTACTTC. It yields the protein CASRGGRGSYEQYF.

V and J are TRBV29-1 and TRBJ1-1; TRBD1 might be the D (6 bases). CDR3 length: 13 amino acids. V was clipped by 3 bases and J by 8 bases, with 16 bases between them. Germline V lookup: CDR1 SQVTM, CDR2 ANQGSEA. In nucleotides, the CDR3 is TGCAGCGTTGATCGGGGGGCAGCTTCGGAAGCTTTCTTT. Its translation: CSVDRGAASEAFF.

The chain uses TRBV29-1 and TRBJ2-3; 10 bases are shared with TRBD1. The germline CDR1 and CDR2 sequences are SQVTM and ANQGSEA. This CDR3 has 12 residues. Germline trimming cut 5 bases from V and 6 bases from J; bases unmatched to any gene: 2. CDR3 nucleotides: TGCAGCGTTCGACAGGGGGCGGATACGCAGTATTTT. Translating gives CSVRQGADTQYF.

Details on this clone: One junction end does not reproduce the germline sequence, and a read error may be involved. This CDR3 is also generated by other DNA sequences in the sample. The chain links TRBV5-1 to TRBJ2-6, with 8 bases that match TRBD2. Germline V gene sequence: CDR1 SGHRS, CDR2 YFSETQ. CDR3 length: 17 residues. The CDR3 nucleotides are TGCGCCAGCAGCTCGGACGGCCTCCCGGGAGGGGCCAATGTCCTGACTTTC. As protein: CASSSDGLPGGANVLTF.

V is TRBV30 and J is TRBJ1-2; 7 bases line up with TRBD1. Germline trimming cut 2 bases from V and 4 bases from J; bases unmatched to any gene: 10. CDR1 and CDR2 from the germline V gene are GTSNPN and SVGIG (reference sequence). The CDR3 sequence is 15 residues long. The DNA of the CDR3 is TGTGCCTGGAGTCCCGGAGGGGGCCGCCCCTATGGCTACACCTTC. Protein sequence: CAWSPGGGRPYGYTF.

The gene calls are TRBV19 and TRBJ1-1; D is unresolved. The CDR3 sequence is 15 residues long. The V and J ends lost 3 bases and 5 bases respectively, with 16 bases between them. Germline values: CDR1 LNHDA, CDR2 SQIVND (reference sequence). Here the CDR3 DNA reads TGTGCCAGTAGTATCGCGGAAGGGCTGGGAACTGAAGCTTTCTTT. The encoded protein is CASSIAEGLGTEAFF.

As regards this clone: The junction shows a germline mismatch at one end, possibly a read error. Other DNA sequences in the sample encode the same CDR3. This chain joins TRBV30 and TRBJ1-2; possibly TRBD1 for D (5 bases). Looked up from germline, CDR1 is GTSNPN and CDR2 is SVGIG (reference sequence). The CDR3 totals 13 residues. The chain's CDR3 is CAWSLGTRDGYTF. For the CDR3, the DNA is TGTGCCTGGAGTCTAGGGACCCGGGATGGCTACACCTTT.

A word on this clone: One junction end disagrees with the germline gene, perhaps due to a read error. The chain uses TRBV7-3 and TRBJ1-2, with 7 bases fitting TRBD1. CDR3 length: 13 amino acids. Looked up from germline, CDR1 is SGHTA and CDR2 is FQGTGA. CDR3 region: CASSLTGTDGYTF. CDR3 DNA: TGTGCCAGCAGCCTAACCGGGACAGATGGCTACACCTTC.

V usage is TRBV6-1 and J usage is TRBJ2-2, with TRBD1 matching 8 bases. This CDR3 has 14 amino acids. From germline, CDR1 is MNHNS and CDR2 SASEGT. Unmatched junction bases numbered 6, after V lost 6 bases and J lost 6 bases. The CDR3 sequence is CASSLDRGAGELFF. CDR3 sequence (DNA): TGTGCCAGCAGCCTTGACAGGGGAGCCGGGGAGCTGTTTTTT.

V and J are TRBV2 and TRBJ1-5; the D gene is possibly TRBD1 (6 bases). CDR3 length: 15 residues. Trimming pared 8 bases from V and 5 bases from J, leaving 19 bases between. Germline loops: CDR1 SNHLY, CDR2 FYNNEI. In DNA form, the CDR3 reads TGTGCCAGCGAAGTTGGGGGGGCAGCACATCAGCCCCAGCATTTT. This sequence encodes CASEVGGAAHQPQHF.